This T cell receptor (beta chain) appears in the sequencing data of a study of early T cells in non-severe SARS-CoV-2 infection. Study as a whole: The study sequenced bulk RNA from unsorted whole blood, with chains unpaired. General study results and limits: Database matching using VDJdb favored anti-spike CD8 responses, with private and CD4 specificities left missing.

Researchers tagged individual cDNA molecules with unique molecular identifiers. TCRdb reprocessed the 5' RACE reads via MiXCR and lists one record per CDR3 protein. The data contain tens of thousands of distinct CDR3 sequences, approximately 6% of them singletons. Ten or more counts support this clonotype. Its antigen is currently unknown. With V trimmed by 8 bases and J by 8 bases, 9 bases remained unmatched. Germline CDR1 MDHEN, CDR2 SYDVKM. The CDR3 has 14 amino acids. The chain employs TRBV28 and TRBJ2-1; 10 bases are shared with TRBD2. The clonotype was recovered from an adult who was a healthcare worker with PCR-confirmed SARS-CoV-2 infection or an uninfected control (not recorded which). The sequenced sample was whole blood. CDR3 region: CASRERGGQDEQFF. The CDR3 nucleotides are TGTGCCAGCCGCGAGCGGGGGGGCCAGGATGAGCAGTTCTTC.